This entry is about one TCR beta chain. Its specificity is not known. This sample was taken from a study of Tregs in tolerant kidney transplant recipients. Trimming removed 5 bases from V and 1 base from J; junction bases left unmatched: 5. The CDR3 consists of 15 residues. Germline V CDR1 and CDR2: SGHAT, FQNNGV. The protocol was immunoSEQ multiplex PCR, while the TCRdb copy is restricted to in-frame clones and leaves out a portion. This table has roughly 10,000 clones, about 90% appearing once. The sequenced sample was Tregs from blood cultured with allogeneic cells, obtained before the transplant. This clonotype was sampled from a human patient who received a combined kidney and bone marrow transplant. This chain links TRBV11-2 with TRBJ2-4, with TRBD2 matching 7 bases. The CDR3 bases are TGTGCCAGCAGCGACCGTAGCGGGGCCAAAAACATTCAGTACTTC. Encoded protein: CASSDRSGAKNIQYF. The whole variable domain, remainder taken from reference TRBV11-2 and TRBJ2-4, is EAGVAQSPRYKIIEKRQSVAFWCNPISGHATLYWYQQILGQGPKLLIQFQNNGVVDDSQLPKDRFSAERLKGVDSTLKIQPAKLEDSAVYLCASSDRSGAKNIQYFGAGTRLSVL.